The 9 T cell receptor beta chains in this list originate from one sample, sequenced in a study of T cell responses to AZD1222 COVID-19 vaccine. TCRdb keeps only in-frame clones here, not all; method: immunoSEQ multiplex PCR. The sample yields over 130,000 clones, more than 80% seen once. Here the sequenced sample was peripheral blood, taken 28 days after the second AZD1222 dose. These TCRs come from an adult who received the AZD1222 COVID-19 vaccine.

The genes are TRBV7-9 and TRBJ2-7; 7 bases align to TRBD1. Trimming at V came to 5 bases and at J to 6 bases, leaving 4 bases not matched to a gene. This CDR3 region has 12 residues. Germline CDR1 is SEHNR and CDR2 is FQNEAQ (reference sequence). The CDR3 here is CASSPDRAEQYF. The CDR3 region has the DNA TGTGCCAGCAGCCCAGACAGGGCCGAGCAGTACTTC.

The CDR3 nucleotides are TGCAGTGCTAGTATGGTGAACACTGAAGCTTTCTTT. Its translation is CSASMVNTEAFF. The chain is built from TRBV20-1 and TRBJ1-1; D gene uncertain. CDR3 length equals 12 residues. V dropped 3 bases and J dropped 0 bases, with 5 bases sitting between them. Germline assignment: CDR1 DFQATT and CDR2 SNEGSKA (reference sequence).

This clone was seen a single time. V and J are TRBV6-5 and TRBJ2-2; D is perhaps TRBD2 (6 bases). The CDR3 runs 14 residues. Germline V CDR1 and CDR2: MNHEY, SVGAGI. Trimming cost V 4 bases and J 4 bases, with 10 bases left between them. This CDR3 reads CASSWGTVTGELFF. The CDR3 DNA sequence: TGTGCCAGCAGTTGGGGGACTGTCACCGGGGAGCTGTTTTTT.

The V gene is TRBV10-3, the J gene TRBJ2-2, with 7 bases fitting TRBD1. The junction had 8 bases not matched to a gene; V was cut back by 10 bases and J by 0 bases. The germline V gene has CDR1 ENHRY and CDR2 SYGVKD. The length of the CDR3 is 15 residues. CDR3 DNA sequence: TGTGCCACCCAACCGACAGGGACGAACACCGGGGAGCTGTTTTTT. Translated: CATQPTGTNTGELFF.

This clone was picked up a small number of times. The chain combines TRBV2 with TRBJ2-3, with 7 bases aligning to TRBD1. CDR1 SNHLY and CDR2 FYNNEI come from the germline V gene. The length of the CDR3 is 14 residues. J gave up 1 base and V 11 bases, and 9 bases lay outside the gene matches. In DNA form, the CDR3 reads TGTGCCGGACAGGAAGCGTGGGGCACAGATACGCAGTATTTT. Translating it yields CAGQEAWGTDTQYF.

This chain joins TRBV27 and TRBJ2-2; a weak D match, TRBD1 (5 bases). CDR3 size: 15 residues. Germline CDR1 is MNHEY and CDR2 is SMNVEV (reference sequence). V shed 2 bases and J shed 5 bases, with 12 bases lying between them. CDR3 coding DNA: TGTGCCAGCAGTTTAGTCCCTAGGGGTACCGGGGAGCTGTTTTTT. The encoded protein is CASSLVPRGTGELFF.

Points on this clone: This CDR3 is also generated by other DNA sequences in the sample. This chain connects TRBV27 to TRBJ1-3; perhaps TRBD1 as D (6 bases). Looked up from germline, CDR1 is MNHEY and CDR2 is SMNVEV (reference sequence). This CDR3 is built from 15 residues. Trimming pared 3 bases from V and 2 bases from J, leaving 11 bases between. The DNA of the CDR3 is TGTGCCAGCAGTTTCTCTACAGGGCCTGGAAACACCATATATTTT. This sequence encodes CASSFSTGPGNTIYF.

The CDR3: CATTNRGLPNTEAFF. CDR3 sequence (DNA): TGTGCCACGACAAACCGGGGACTGCCGAACACTGAAGCTTTCTTT. This chain connects TRBV15 to TRBJ1-1; tentatively, D is TRBD1 (5 bases). The V and J ends lost 9 bases and 1 base respectively, with 18 bases between them. Per germline, CDR1 LNHNV and CDR2 YYDKDF (reference sequence). The CDR3 runs 15 residues.

This chain uses TRBV2 with TRBJ1-5; weak D call: TRBD1 (6 bases). The CDR3 runs 15 residues. Trimming took off 4 bases at V and 3 bases at J, with 13 bases between the two ends. Germline values: CDR1 SNHLY, CDR2 FYNNEI. The CDR3 nucleotides are TGTGCCAGCAGTGCGGGGACATTGTCCAATCAGCCCCAGCATTTT. It is translated as CASSAGTLSNQPQHF. Full variable domain (outside the CDR3, taken from reference TRBV2 and TRBJ1-5): EPEVTQTPSHQVTQMGQEVILRCVPISNHLYFYWYRQILGQKVEFLVSFYNNEISEKSEIFDDQFSVERPDGSNFTLKIRSTKLEDSAMYFCASSAGTLSNQPQHFGDGTRLSIL.